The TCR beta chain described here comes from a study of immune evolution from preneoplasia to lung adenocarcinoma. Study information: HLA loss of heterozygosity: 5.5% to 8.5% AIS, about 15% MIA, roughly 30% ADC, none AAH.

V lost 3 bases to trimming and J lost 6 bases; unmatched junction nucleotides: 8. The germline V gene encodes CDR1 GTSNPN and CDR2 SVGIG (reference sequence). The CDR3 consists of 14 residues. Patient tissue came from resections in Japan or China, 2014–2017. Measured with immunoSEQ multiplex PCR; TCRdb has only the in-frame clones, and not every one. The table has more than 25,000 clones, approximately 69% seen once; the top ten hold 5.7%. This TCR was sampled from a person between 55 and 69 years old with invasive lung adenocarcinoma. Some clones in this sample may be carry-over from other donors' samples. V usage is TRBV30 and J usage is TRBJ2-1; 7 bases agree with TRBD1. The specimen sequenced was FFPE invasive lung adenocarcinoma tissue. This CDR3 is CAWRNRDRVNEQFF. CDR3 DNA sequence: TGTGCCTGGAGGAACAGAGACAGGGTCAATGAGCAGTTCTTC.